This entry features one T cell receptor (beta chain) sequence. These data come from a study of blood T cell repertoires in COVID-19. Assay used: immunoSEQ multiplex PCR; TCRdb lists only in-frame clones, some missing. The repertoire includes approximately 250,000 clones, about 86% of them detected once, and under 4.5% sits in the top ten. The CDR3 is 17 amino acids. CDR1 MGHDK and CDR2 SYGVNS come from the germline V gene. The V and J ends lost 3 bases and 6 bases respectively, with 20 bases between them. The clonotype comes from a man under 40 with acute COVID-19. V usage is TRBV25-1 and J usage is TRBJ2-2; TRBD2 might be the D (5 bases). Sequenced sample: PBMCs or T cells enriched from blood (not recorded which). The CDR3 reads CASSDLVRGRGAGELFF. The CDR3 nucleotides are TGTGCCAGCAGTGATTTAGTTCGAGGGAGAGGCGCCGGGGAGCTGTTTTTT.